This TCR beta chain was recovered during a study of read filtering for tumor transcriptome and immune sequencing. Across the study: Among patients, approximately 17 were male and about 15 female, aged roughly 45 to 90 (mean around 61). IR-seq gave about 3.5 to 11 million TCR reads per sample; RNA-seq gave roughly 80 to 1,400. Study outcomes and limitations: Dropping single-read clonotypes raised IR-seq and RNA-seq shared-clonotype correlation.

This library used around 400 ng RNA and molecular barcoded adaptors spanning alpha/delta and beta/gamma chains. TCRdb analysed the reads with MiXCR anew, one entry per CDR3 protein. The sample has more than 100,000 distinct CDR3 sequences, 10% to 15% seen once. This clonotype was seen ten or more times. Its antigen is unidentified. V was clipped by 4 bases and J by 4 bases, with 10 bases between them. Germline-derived CDR1 and CDR2 are MDHEN and SYDVKM. This CDR3 spans 13 amino acids. This chain joins TRBV28 and TRBJ1-2; no reliable D call. Input material: a population of CD138-negative cells sorted from bone marrow. The sequence derives from a donor aged 40 or over with multiple myeloma. The CDR3 protein is CASSSKGGYGYTF. In DNA form, the CDR3 reads TGTGCCAGCAGTTCGAAGGGAGGCTATGGCTACACCTTC.